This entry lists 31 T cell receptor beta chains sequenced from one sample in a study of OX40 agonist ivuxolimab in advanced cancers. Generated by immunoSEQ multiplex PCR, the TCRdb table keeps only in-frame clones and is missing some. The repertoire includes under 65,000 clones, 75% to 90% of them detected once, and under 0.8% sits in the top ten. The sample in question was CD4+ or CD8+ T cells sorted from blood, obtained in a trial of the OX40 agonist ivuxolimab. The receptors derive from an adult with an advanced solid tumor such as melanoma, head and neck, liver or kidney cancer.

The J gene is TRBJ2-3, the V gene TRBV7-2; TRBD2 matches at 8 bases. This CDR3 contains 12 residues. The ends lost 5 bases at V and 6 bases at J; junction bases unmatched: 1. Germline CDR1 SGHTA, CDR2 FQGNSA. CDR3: CASSPGGDTQYF. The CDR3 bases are TGTGCCAGCAGCCCGGGGGGGGATACGCAGTATTTT.

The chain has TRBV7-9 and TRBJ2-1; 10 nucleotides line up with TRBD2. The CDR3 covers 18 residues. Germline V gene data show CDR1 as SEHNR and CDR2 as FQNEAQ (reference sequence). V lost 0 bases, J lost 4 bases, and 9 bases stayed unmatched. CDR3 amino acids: CASSLARLAGPAYNEQFF. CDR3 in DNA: TGTGCCAGCAGCTTAGCGCGACTAGCGGGCCCGGCTTACAATGAGCAGTTCTTC. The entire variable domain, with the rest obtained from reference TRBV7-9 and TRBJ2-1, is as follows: DTGVSQNPRHKITKRGQNVTFRCDPISEHNRLYWYRQTLGQGPEFLTYFQNEAQLEKSRLLSDRFSAERPKGSFSTLEIQRTEQGDSAMYLCASSLARLAGPAYNEQFFGPGTRLTVL.

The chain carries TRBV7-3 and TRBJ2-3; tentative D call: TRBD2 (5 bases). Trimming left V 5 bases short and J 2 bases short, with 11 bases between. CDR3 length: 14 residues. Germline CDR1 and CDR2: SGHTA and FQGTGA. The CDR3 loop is CASSPSRDTDTQYF. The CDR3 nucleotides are TGTGCCAGCAGCCCGAGTCGGGACACAGATACGCAGTATTTT.

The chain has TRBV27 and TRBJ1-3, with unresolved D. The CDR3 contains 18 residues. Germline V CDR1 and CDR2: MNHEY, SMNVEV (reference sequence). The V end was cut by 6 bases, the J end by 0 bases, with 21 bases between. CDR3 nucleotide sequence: TGTGCCAGCAGCGGTGATTATGGCACCTCGAGCTCTGGAAACACCATATATTTT. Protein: CASSGDYGTSSSGNTIYF.

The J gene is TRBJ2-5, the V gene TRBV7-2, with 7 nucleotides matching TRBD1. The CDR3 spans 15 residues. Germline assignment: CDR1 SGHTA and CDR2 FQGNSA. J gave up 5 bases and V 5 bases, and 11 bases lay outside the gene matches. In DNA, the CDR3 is TGTGCCAGCAGCGGCCTACAGGGGCTTCGGGAGACCCAGTACTTC. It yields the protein CASSGLQGLRETQYF.

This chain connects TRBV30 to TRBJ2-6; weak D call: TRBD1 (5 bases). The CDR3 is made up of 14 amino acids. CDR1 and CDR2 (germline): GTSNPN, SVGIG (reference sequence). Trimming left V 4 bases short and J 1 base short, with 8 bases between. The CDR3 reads CAWIQGSGANVLTF. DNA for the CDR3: TGTGCCTGGATCCAGGGTTCTGGGGCCAACGTCCTGACTTTC. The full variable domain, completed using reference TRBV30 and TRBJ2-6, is SQTIHQWPATLVQPVGSPLSLECTVEGTSNPNLYWYRQAAGRGLQLLFYSVGIGQISSEVPQNLSASRPQDRQFILSSKKLLLSDSGFYLCAWIQGSGANVLTFGAGSRLTVL.

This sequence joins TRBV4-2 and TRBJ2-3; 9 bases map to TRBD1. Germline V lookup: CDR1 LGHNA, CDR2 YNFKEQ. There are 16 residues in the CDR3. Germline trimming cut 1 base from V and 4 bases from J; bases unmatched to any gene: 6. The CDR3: CASSQVTGGAADTQYF. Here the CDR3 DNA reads TGTGCCAGCAGCCAAGTTACAGGGGGCGCGGCAGATACGCAGTATTTT.

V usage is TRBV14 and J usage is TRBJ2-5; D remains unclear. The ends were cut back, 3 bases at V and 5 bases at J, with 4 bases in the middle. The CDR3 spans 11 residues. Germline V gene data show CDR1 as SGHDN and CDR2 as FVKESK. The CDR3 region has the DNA TGTGCCAGCAGCCATGGGGAGACCCAGTACTTC. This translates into CASSHGETQYF.

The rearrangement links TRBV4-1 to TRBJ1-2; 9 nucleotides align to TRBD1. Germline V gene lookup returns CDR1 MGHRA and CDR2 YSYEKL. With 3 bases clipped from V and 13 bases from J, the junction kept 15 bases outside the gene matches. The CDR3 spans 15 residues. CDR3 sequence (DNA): TGCGCCAGCAGCCAGACCGGGACAGGGAGGATTTGGGGCACCTTC. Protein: CASSQTGTGRIWGTF.

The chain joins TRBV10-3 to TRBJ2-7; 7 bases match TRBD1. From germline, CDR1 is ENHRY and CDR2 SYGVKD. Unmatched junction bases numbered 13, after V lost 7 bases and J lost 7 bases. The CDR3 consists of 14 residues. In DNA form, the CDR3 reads TGTGCCATCAAGAGGGGGCAGGGGTGGGAAGAGCAGTACTTC. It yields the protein CAIKRGQGWEEQYF.

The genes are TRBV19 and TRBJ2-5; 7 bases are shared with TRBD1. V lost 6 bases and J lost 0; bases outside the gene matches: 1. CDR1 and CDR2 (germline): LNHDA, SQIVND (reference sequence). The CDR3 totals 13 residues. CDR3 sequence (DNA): TGTGCCAGTAGGGGACAGTACCAAGAGACCCAGTACTTC. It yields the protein CASRGQYQETQYF.

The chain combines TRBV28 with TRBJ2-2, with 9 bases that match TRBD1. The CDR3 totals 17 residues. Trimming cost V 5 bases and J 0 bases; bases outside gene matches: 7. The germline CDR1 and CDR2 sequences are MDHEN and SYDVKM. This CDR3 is CASSILQGAANTGELFF. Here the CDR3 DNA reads TGTGCCAGCAGTATACTACAGGGGGCCGCGAACACCGGGGAGCTGTTTTTT.

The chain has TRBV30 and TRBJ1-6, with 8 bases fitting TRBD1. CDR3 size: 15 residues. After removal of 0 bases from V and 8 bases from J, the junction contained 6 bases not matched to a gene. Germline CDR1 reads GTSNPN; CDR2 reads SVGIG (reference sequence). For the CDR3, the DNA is TGTGCCTGGAGTGTGGGGGCAGGGGGCGATTCACCCCTCCACTTT. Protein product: CAWSVGAGGDSPLHF.

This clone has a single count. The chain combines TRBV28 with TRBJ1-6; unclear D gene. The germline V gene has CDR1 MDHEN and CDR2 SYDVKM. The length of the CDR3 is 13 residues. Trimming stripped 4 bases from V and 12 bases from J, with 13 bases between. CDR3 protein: CASSSETWGPLHF. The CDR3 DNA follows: TGTGCCAGCAGTTCCGAGACCTGGGGACCCCTCCACTTT.

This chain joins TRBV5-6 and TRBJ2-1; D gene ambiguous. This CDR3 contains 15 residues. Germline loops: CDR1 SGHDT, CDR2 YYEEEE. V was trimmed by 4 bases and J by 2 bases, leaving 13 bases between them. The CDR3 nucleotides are TGTGCCAGCAGCCAGGACCGATGGACCTACAATGAGCAGTTCTTC. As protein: CASSQDRWTYNEQFF.

The CDR3 is CASSQEQVAEVSKNIQYF. CDR3 coding DNA: TGCGCCAGCAGCCAAGAACAGGTAGCGGAAGTGTCCAAAAACATTCAGTACTTC. The V and J genes are TRBV4-1 and TRBJ2-4; maybe TRBD2 (6 bases). CDR1 MGHRA and CDR2 YSYEKL come from the germline V gene. This CDR3 contains 18 residues. V lost 0 bases and J lost 2, with 17 bases in between.

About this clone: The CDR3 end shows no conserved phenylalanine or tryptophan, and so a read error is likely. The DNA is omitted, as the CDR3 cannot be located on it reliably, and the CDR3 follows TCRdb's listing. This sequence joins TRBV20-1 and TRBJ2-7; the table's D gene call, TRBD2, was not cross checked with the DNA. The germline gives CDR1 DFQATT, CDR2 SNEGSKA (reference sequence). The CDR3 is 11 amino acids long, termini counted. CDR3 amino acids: CSARDQASGSL.

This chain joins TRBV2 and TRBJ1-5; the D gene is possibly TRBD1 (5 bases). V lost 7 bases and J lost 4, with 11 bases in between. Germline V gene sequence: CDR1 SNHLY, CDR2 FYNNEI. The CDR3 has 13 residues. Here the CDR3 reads CASTHGGNQPQHF. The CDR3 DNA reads TGTGCCAGCACCCACGGGGGGAATCAGCCCCAGCATTTT.

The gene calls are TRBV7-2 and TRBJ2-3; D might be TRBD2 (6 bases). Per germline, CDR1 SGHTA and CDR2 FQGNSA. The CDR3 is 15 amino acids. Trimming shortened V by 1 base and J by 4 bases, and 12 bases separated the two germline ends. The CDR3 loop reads CASSLEARESDTQYF. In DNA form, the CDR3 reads TGTGCCAGCAGCTTAGAGGCCCGGGAGTCAGATACGCAGTATTTT.

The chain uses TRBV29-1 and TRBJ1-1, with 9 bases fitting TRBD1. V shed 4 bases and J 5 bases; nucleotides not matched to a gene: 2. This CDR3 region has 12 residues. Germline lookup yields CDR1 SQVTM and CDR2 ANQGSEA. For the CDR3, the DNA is TGCAGCGTTGGAGGGACAGGGACTGAAGCTTTCTTT. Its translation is CSVGGTGTEAFF.

The CDR3 region is CASSIQPGGPYEQYF. CDR3 bases: TGTGCCAGCAGCATACAACCCGGCGGACCCTACGAGCAGTACTTC. This chain uses TRBV11-2 with TRBJ2-7; D gene unclear. The CDR3 contains 15 residues. The V gene lost 5 bases and the J gene lost 2 bases, with 16 bases spanning the gap. Germline-derived CDR1 and CDR2 are SGHAT and FQNNGV.

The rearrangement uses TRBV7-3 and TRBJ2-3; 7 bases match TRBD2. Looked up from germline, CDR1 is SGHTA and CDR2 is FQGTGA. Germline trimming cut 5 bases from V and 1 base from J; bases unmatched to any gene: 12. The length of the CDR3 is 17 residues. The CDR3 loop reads CASSPHHSGFGTDTQYF. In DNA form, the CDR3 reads TGTGCCAGCAGCCCTCACCATAGCGGGTTCGGCACAGATACGCAGTATTTT.

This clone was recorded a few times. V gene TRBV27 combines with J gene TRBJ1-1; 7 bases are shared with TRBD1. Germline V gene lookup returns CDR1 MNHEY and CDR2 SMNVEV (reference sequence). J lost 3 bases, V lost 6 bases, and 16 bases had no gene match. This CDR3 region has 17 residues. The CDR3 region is CASRPWTGSRWDTEAFF. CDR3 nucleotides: TGTGCCAGCAGACCGTGGACAGGATCCCGATGGGACACTGAAGCTTTCTTT.

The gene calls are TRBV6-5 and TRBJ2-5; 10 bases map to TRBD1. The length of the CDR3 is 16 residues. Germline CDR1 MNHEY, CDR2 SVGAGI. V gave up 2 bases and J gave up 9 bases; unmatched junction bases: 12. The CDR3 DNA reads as TGTGCCAGCAGTTACAAGGGACAGGGGTTGATCCGGGCCCAGTACTTC. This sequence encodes CASSYKGQGLIRAQYF.

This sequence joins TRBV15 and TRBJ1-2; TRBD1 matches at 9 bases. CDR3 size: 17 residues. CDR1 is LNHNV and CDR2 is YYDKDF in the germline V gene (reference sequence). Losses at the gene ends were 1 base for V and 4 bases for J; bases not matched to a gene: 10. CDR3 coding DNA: TGTGCCACCAGCAGAGGGGGACAGGGCTCCTTGTTCTATGGCTACACCTTC. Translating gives CATSRGGQGSLFYGYTF.

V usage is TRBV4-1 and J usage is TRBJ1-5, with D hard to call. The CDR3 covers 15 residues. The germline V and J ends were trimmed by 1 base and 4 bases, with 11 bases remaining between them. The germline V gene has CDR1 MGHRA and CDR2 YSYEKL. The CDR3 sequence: CASSQAPDGNQPQHF. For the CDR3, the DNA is TGCGCCAGCAGCCAAGCCCCGGACGGGAATCAGCCCCAGCATTTT.

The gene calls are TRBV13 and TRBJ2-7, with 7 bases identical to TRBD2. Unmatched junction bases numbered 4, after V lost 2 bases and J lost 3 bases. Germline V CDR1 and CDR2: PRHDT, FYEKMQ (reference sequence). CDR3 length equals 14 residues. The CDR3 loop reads CASSLPGGHYEQYF. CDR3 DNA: TGTGCCAGCAGCTTACCGGGAGGCCACTACGAGCAGTACTTC. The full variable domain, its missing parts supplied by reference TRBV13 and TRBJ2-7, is AAGVIQSPRHLIKEKRETATLKCYPIPRHDTVYWYQQGPGQDPQFLISFYEKMQSDKGSIPDRFSAQQFSDYHSELNMSSLELGDSALYFCASSLPGGHYEQYFGPGTRLTVT.

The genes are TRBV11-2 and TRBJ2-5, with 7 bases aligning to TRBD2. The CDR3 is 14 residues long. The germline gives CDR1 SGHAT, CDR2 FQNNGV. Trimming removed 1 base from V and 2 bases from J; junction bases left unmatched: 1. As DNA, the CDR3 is TGTGCCAGCAGCTTAGGGGGGGGGCAAGAGACCCAGTACTTC. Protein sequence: CASSLGGGQETQYF.

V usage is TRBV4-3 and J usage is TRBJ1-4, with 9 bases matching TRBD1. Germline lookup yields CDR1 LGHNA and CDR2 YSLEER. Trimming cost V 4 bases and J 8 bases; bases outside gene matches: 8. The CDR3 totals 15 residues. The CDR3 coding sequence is TGCGCCAGCAGCCGCGCCGGGACAGGGCGGGAAAAACTGTTTTTT. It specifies CASSRAGTGREKLFF.

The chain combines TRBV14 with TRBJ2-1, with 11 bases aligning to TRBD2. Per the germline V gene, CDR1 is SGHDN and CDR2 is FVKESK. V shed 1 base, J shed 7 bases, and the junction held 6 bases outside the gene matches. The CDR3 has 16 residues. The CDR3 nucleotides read TGTGCCAGCAGCCAAGGAAAACTAGCGGGAGTGAATGAGCAGTTCTTC. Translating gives CASSQGKLAGVNEQFF. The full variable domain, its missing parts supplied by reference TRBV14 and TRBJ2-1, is EAGVTQFPSHSVIEKGQTVTLRCDPISGHDNLYWYRRVMGKEIKFLLHFVKESKQDESGMPNNRFLAERTGGTYSTLKVQPAELEDSGVYFCASSQGKLAGVNEQFFGPGTRLTVL.

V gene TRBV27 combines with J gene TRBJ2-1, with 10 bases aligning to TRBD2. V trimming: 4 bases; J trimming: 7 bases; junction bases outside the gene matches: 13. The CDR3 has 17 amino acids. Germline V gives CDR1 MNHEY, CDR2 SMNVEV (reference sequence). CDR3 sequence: CASSSTQLLAGLNEQFF. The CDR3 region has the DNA TGTGCCAGCAGTTCGACACAGTTACTAGCGGGGCTGAATGAGCAGTTCTTC.